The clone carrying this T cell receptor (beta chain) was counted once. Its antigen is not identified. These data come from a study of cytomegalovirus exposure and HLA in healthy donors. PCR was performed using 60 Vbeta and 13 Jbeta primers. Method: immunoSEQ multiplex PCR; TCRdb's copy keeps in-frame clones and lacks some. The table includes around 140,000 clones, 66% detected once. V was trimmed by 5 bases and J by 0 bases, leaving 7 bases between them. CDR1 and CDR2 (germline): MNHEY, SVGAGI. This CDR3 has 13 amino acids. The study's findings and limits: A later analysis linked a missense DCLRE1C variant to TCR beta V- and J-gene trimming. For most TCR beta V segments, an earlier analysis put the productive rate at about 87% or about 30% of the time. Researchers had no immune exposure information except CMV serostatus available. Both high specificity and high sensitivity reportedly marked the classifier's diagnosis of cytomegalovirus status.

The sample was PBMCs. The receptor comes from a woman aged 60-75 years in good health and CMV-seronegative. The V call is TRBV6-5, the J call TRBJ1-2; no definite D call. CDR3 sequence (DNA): TGTGCCAGCAGTCCCGGGACTAACTATGGCTACACCTTC. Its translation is CASSPGTNYGYTF.